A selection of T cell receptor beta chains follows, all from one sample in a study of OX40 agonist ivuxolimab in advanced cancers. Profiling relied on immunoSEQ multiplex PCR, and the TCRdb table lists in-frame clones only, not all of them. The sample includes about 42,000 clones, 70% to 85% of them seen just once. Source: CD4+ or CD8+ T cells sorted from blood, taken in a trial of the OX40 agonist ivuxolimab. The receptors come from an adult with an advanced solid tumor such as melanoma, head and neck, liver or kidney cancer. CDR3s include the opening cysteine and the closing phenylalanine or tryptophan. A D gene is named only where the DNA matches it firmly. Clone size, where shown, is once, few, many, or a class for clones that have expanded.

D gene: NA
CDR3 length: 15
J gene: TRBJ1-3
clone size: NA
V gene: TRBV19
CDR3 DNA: TGTGCCAGTATCCCGGGCAGGGGAGTTGGAAACACCATATATTTT
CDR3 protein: CASIPGRGVGNTIYF

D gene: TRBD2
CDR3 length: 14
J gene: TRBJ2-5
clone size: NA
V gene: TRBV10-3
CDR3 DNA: TGTGCCATCACTCCCGGGGAGGGACAAGAGACCCAGTACTTC
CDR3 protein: CAITPGEGQETQYF

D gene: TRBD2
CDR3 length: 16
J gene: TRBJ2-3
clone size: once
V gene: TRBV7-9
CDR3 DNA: TGTGCCAGCAGCTCCGGACTAGCGGGGAGGGCAGATACGCAGTATTTT
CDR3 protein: CASSSGLAGRADTQYF

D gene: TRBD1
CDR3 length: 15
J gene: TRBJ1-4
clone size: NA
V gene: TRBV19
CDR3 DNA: TGTGCCAGTAGTATCGTGACAGGGCGAAATGAAAAACTGTTTTTT
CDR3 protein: CASSIVTGRNEKLFF

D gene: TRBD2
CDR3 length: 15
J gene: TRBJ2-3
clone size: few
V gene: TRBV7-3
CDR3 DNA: TGTGCCAGCAGCCCCTTAGCGGGGGGCACAGATACGCAGTATTTT
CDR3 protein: CASSPLAGGTDTQYF

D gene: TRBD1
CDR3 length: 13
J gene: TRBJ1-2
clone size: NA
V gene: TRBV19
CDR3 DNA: TGTGCCAGTAGTAAAGCCACAGGGGTTGGCTACACCTTC
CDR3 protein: CASSKATGVGYTF

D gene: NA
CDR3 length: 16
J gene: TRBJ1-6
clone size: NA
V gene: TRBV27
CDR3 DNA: TGTGCCAGCAGTTTAATCCCGAGCTCCTATAATTCACCCCTCCACTTT
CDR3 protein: CASSLIPSSYNSPLHF

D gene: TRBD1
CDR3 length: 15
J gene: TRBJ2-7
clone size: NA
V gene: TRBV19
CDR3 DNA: TGTGCCAGTAGTATAGGAGGGACAGCGACCTACGAGCAGTACTTC
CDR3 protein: CASSIGGTATYEQYF

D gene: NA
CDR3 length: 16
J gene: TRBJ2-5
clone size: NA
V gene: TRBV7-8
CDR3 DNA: TGTGCCAGCAGCTCTCGCCGACTCGTCCCCCAAGAGACCCAGTACTTC
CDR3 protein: CASSSRRLVPQETQYF

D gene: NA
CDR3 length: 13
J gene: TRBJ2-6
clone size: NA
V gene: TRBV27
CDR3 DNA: TGTGCCAGCAGTGGCTCTGGGGCCAACGTCCTGACTTTC
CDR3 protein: CASSGSGANVLTF

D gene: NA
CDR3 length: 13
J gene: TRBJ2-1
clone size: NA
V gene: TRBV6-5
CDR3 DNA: TGTGCCAGCAGTTCAGGACAGCACAATGAGCAGTTCTTC
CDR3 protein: CASSSGQHNEQFF

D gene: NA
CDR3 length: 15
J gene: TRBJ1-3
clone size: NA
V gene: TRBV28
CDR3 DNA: TGTGCCAGCAGCCTAGGACAAGCCTCTGGAAACACCATATATTTT
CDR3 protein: CASSLGQASGNTIYF

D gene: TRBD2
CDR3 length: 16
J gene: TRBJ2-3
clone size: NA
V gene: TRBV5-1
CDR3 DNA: TGCGCCAGCAGCTCGACTAGCGGGGGGGCAGCAGATACGCAGTATTTT
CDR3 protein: CASSSTSGGAADTQYF

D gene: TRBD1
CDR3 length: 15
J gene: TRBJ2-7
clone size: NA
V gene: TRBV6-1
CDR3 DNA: TGTGCCAGCAGCGAGGACAGGGGAGTAGGGTACGAGCAGTACTTC
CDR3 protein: CASSEDRGVGYEQYF

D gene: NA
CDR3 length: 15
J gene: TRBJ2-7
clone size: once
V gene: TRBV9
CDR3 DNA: TGTGCCAGCAGCGTACACCCAGCGGCGACCTACGAGCAGTACTTC
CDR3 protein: CASSVHPAATYEQYF

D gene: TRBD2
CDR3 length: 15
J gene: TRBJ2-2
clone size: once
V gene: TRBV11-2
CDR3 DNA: TGTGCCAGCAGCTTCAACGGGGGGGAATCCGGGGAGCTGTTTTTT
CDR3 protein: CASSFNGGESGELFF

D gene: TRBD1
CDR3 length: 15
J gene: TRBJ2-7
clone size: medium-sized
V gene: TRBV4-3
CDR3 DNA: TGCGCCAGCAGCCAAGGGGACAGGGGGCTCTACGAGCAGTACTTC
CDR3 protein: CASSQGDRGLYEQYF

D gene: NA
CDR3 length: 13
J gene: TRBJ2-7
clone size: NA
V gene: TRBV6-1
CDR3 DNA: TGTGCCAGCAAGGAGGGAGTCGACTACGAGCAGTACTTC
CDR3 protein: CASKEGVDYEQYF

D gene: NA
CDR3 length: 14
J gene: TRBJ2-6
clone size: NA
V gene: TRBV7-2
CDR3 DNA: TGTGCCAGCAGCTTAAGCTCTGGGGCCAACGTCCTGACTTTC
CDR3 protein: CASSLSSGANVLTF

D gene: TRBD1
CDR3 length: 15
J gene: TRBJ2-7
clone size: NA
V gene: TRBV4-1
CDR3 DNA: TGCGCCAGCAGCCAAGGGGACAGGGGTTCCTACGAGCAGTACTTC
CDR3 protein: CASSQGDRGSYEQYF

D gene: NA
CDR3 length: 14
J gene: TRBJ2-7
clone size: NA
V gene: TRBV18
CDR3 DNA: TGTGCCAGCACATCACCCAGCAGGGCCTACGAGCAGTACTTC
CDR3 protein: CASTSPSRAYEQYF

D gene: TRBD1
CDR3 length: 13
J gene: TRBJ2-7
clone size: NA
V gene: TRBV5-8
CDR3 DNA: TGTGCCAGCAAGGACAGGGGGGCCTACGAGCAGTACTTC
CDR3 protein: CASKDRGAYEQYF

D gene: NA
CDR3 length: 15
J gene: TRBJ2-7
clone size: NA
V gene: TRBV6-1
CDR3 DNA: TGTGCCAGCAGTGAAAGCCAGGTCAGCTCCTACGAGCAGTACTTC
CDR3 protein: CASSESQVSSYEQYF

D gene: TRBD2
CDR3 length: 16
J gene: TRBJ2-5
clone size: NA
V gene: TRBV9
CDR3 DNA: TGTGCCAGCAGCCCCTATGGGGGGGAGTTCCAAGAGACCCAGTACTTC
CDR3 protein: CASSPYGGEFQETQYF

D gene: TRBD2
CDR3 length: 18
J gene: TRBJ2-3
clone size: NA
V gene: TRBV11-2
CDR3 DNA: TGTGCCAGCAGCAGTCGTTCGTATGGCGGGAGCGTAGGAGATACGCAGTATTTT
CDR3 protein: CASSSRSYGGSVGDTQYF

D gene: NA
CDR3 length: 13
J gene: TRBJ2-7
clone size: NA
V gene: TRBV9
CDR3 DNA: TGTGCCAGCAGCCCAGGGCTCTCCTACGAGCAGTACTTC
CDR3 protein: CASSPGLSYEQYF

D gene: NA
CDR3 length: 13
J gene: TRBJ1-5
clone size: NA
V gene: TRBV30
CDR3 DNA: TGTGCCTGGACACCAGGGGTCGAGCAGCCCCAGCATTTT
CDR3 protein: CAWTPGVEQPQHF

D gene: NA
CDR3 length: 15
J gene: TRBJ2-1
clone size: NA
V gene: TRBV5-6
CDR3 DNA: TGTGCCAGCAGCTTGGGGACAGACCCTTCCAATGAGCAGTTCTTC
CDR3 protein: CASSLGTDPSNEQFF

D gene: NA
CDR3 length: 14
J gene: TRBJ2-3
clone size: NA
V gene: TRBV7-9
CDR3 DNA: TGTGCCAGCAGCTTAGGTCAAAGCACAGATACGCAGTATTTT
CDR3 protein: CASSLGQSTDTQYF

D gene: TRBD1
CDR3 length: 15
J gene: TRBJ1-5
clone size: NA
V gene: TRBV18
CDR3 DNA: TGTGCCAGCTCACCTCCGACAGGGGGAAATCAGCCCCAGCATTTT
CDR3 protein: CASSPPTGGNQPQHF

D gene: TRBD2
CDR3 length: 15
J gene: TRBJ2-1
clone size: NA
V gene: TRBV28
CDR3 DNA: TGTGCCAGCAGGATGTCTAGCGGTGGAGCAAATGAGCAGTTCTTC
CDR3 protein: CASRMSSGGANEQFF

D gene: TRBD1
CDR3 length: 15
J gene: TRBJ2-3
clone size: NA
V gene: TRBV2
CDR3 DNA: TGTGCCAGCAGTAGACAGGGAGAGGGCACAGATACGCAGTATTTT
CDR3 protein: CASSRQGEGTDTQYF

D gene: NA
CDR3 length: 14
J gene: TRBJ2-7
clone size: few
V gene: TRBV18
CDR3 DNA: TGTGCCAGCTCACCCGGGATAGGGATCTACGAGCAGTACTTC
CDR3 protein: CASSPGIGIYEQYF

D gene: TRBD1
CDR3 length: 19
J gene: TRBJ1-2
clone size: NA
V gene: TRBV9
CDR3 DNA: TGTGCCAGCAGCGGAAGTAGTAGTAGTATGACCGGGACAGGAGCTGGCTACACCTTC
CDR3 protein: CASSGSSSSMTGTGAGYTF